The entry below describes one TCR beta chain. The target of this receptor is not known. No per-base quality is available; no much larger clone lies one base away. This specimen belongs to a study of T cells in Graves' hyperthyroidism and ophthalmopathy (dated by TCRdb to between 2018 and 2021). In the study overall: Peripheral blood was sampled at the time of initial diagnosis, prior to any treatment. TCR V-J signatures able to tell the groups apart were searched for in a discovery cohort of some 100 patients, of whom around 42 had Graves' ophthalmopathy and roughly 58 had stable Graves' hyperthyroidism. Prospective prediction of ophthalmopathy was tested in an independent validation cohort of some 19 hyperthyroidism patients and 17 patients who later progressed to ophthalmopathy. The approximately 90 discovery patients were divided at random into training and test sets in a 7:3 ratio. Thyroid tissue and blood T-cell repertoires from roughly six Graves' hyperthyroidism patients were also compared in the study. The paper describes TCR Vbeta CDR3 sequencing of roughly 130 peripheral blood samples, made up of 40 to 45 ophthalmopathy patients, 70 to 75 hyperthyroidism patients and approximately 17 progressor patients. Following sampling, methimazole starting at 30 mg daily was given to hyperthyroidism patients, and high-dose intravenous methylprednisolone was given to ophthalmopathy patients. Overall results and qualifications from the work: Most expanded thyroid clonotypes (frequency above 0.001) were also detected in blood, a finding suggesting that blood repertoires may reflect thyroid immune responses. No statistical method was used to fix the sample size in advance, and group allocation was not hidden from the investigators. During validation, the model predicted progression to ophthalmopathy a median of about 6.5 months ahead of onset, with almost 71% sensitivity and about 72% specificity. A 13 V-J signature model separated ophthalmopathy from stable hyperthyroidism, with around 91% sensitivity and 81% to 83% specificity in cross-validation and 80%/75% in testing.

In the ophthalmopathy patients, disease was moderately to severely active, with a Clinical Activity Score of 3 or more, a NOSPECS grade of 4 or more, and a duration of less than 3 months. Any patient with an uncontrolled infection, another autoimmune disease, pregnancy or lactation was excluded. Diagnoses were established on the basis of clinical symptoms, serum thyroxine and TRAb, thyroid ultrasound, and orbital computed tomography. PBMCs were separated from roughly 10 ml of fresh peripheral blood using Ficoll-Paque density gradient centrifugation. Total RNA was extracted with Trizol reagent, and quality was checked on an Agilent 2100 Bioanalyzer. From V the trimming removes 6 bases and from J it removes 5 bases, while the gene matches leave 4 bases of the junction unaccounted for. Including cysteine and phenylalanine, the CDR3 has 13 amino acids. Only the CDR3 part of the read is kept: 39 bases, read in frame from the first base. The germline V gene supplies CDR1 MNHEY and CDR2 SVGEGT.

The TCR beta CDR3 regions were amplified from RNA transcripts. The first round of RT-PCR for the TCR CDR3 was performed with the HTBI primer set and the Qiagen OneStep RT-PCR kit. Libraries were constructed in a second round of multiplex PCR, after which size selection and purification were performed. Paired-end sequencing of the libraries was performed with 100 bp reads on an Illumina HiSeq2000. For the original study's pipeline: SOAPnuke was used to process the raw data, with reads discarded if the reads contained adapters or uncalled bases, had a mean Phred below 15, or lacked an exact constant-primer or identifier match. COPE v1.2.5 was used to merge the high-quality paired reads, and each unique nucleotide sequence was defined as a clonotype. MiTCR v1.1 was used to align the clonotypes against IMGT TRBV, TRBD and TRBJ reference segments. The analysis included only V-J combinations with a frequency above 0.0001, which together covered 99.2% of the repertoires. The TCS score was defined as the ratio of F50 (clonal expansion) to E x V (chaos), calculated using BLOSUM62-based TCRdist between CDR3 peptides within each V-J. Welch's t-statistics and random forest reduced 500 to 650 V-J features to roughly 13, which were used in a naive Bayes classifier (R e1071). TCRdb reprocessed the public reads (quality trimming at Q25 with fastp, clone calling with MiXCR) and kept in-frame beta chains. Identical CDR3 proteins give one entry, which carries the most common genes and DNA. The V and J calls and clone size come from TCRdb's table, not from the authors' own analysis. The sample records 400,000 or so distinct CDR3 sequences, about 15% of which are singletons. 15% to 20% of the sample comes from the top ten.

This clonotype was obtained from a woman between 55 and 75 years old with Graves' ophthalmopathy. This receptor chain uses TRBV6-2 or TRBV6-3 and TRBJ1-5; TRBD1 agrees with 7 junctional bases. The sample was blood. The CDR3: CASSRDSDQPQHF. The DNA is as follows: TGTGCCAGCAGCCGGGACAGTGATCAGCCCCAGCATTTT.